These 14 T cell receptor beta chains were all obtained from the same sample, sequenced in a study of glioma-infiltrating T cells after dendritic cell vaccination (dated by TCRdb to 2016 to 2017). The method behind the library was the immunoSEQ multiplex PCR assay. Held by TCRdb, this immuneACCESS table contains in-frame sequences only and omits some clones. Under half of the omission traces to an unresolved V gene where checked; the cause of the rest is unknown. The table for this sample lists around 100,000 clones; about four fifths of them were counted only once. The top ten clonotypes cover around 12% of the sample. The sequencing used blood, collected before dendritic cell vaccination. Receptor source: a human donor with glioblastoma.

The chain links TRBV30 to TRBJ2-6; perhaps TRBD1 as D (6 bases). This CDR3 is 16 amino acids long. Per the germline V gene, CDR1 is GTSNPN and CDR2 is SVGIG (reference sequence). Trimming left V 4 bases short and J 4 bases short, with 17 bases between. The CDR3, as DNA: TGTGCCTGGAATGGGACACCCTTAACCGGGGCCAACGTCCTGACTTTC. Protein sequence: CAWNGTPLTGANVLTF.

This chain joins TRBV19 and TRBJ2-7; D perhaps matches TRBD1 (5 bases). The CDR3 consists of 14 residues. CDR1 is LNHDA and CDR2 is SQIVND in the germline V gene (reference sequence). V was shortened by 7 bases and J by 3 bases, with 16 bases between the two germline ends. CDR3 sequence: CASIVGHSFYEQYF. The CDR3, as DNA: TGTGCCAGTATAGTGGGGCATTCCTTCTACGAGCAGTACTTC.

The rearrangement uses TRBV6-4 and TRBJ2-6, with D uncertain. CDR3 length equals 17 residues. V lost 0 bases, J lost 4 bases, and 13 bases lay in between. Germline V gene lookup returns CDR1 MRHNA and CDR2 SNTAGT. CDR3 in DNA: TGTGCCAGCAGTGACTCGTTCGGTCTTCTGGGGGCCAACGTCCTGACTTTC. Translating gives CASSDSFGLLGANVLTF.

The V and J genes are TRBV6-5 and TRBJ2-3, with 7 bases matching TRBD1. The V gene end was trimmed by 2 bases and the J gene end by 2 bases; junction bases not matched to a gene: 4. The CDR3 consists of 15 residues. Germline V gene data show CDR1 as MNHEY and CDR2 as SVGAGI. Written as DNA, the CDR3 is TGTGCCAGCAGTTACGGGACAGACCCCACAGATACGCAGTATTTT. Encoded protein: CASSYGTDPTDTQYF.

A few counts support this clone. CDR3 nucleotide sequence: TGTGCCAGCAGTGAGGACATTCACTACGAGCAGTACTTC. Protein: CASSEDIHYEQYF. This chain uses TRBV6-4 with TRBJ2-7; D may be TRBD1 (5 bases). The V end was cut by 3 bases, the J end by 3 bases, with 9 bases between. The CDR3 contains 13 residues. Per germline, CDR1 MRHNA and CDR2 SNTAGT.

V is TRBV19 and J is TRBJ2-3; D is possibly TRBD1 (5 bases). The CDR3 consists of 13 residues. V was trimmed by 10 bases and J by 6 bases, leaving 17 bases between them. CDR1 is LNHDA and CDR2 is SQIVND in the germline V gene (reference sequence). The DNA for the CDR3 is TGTGCCATCTCGCAGGGAACTGCGGATACGCAGTATTTT. Translating it yields CAISQGTADTQYF. Using reference TRBV19 and TRBJ2-3 for the parts outside the CDR3, the full variable domain is DGGITQSPKYLFRKEGQNVTLSCEQNLNHDAMYWYRQDPGQGLRLIYYSQIVNDFQKGDIAEGYSVSREKKESFPLTVTSAQKNPTAFYLCAISQGTADTQYFGPGTRLTVL.

The J gene is TRBJ1-2, the V gene TRBV6-4; D ambiguous. Trimming took off 0 bases at V and 2 bases at J, with 10 bases between the two ends. Per germline, CDR1 MRHNA and CDR2 SNTAGT. The CDR3 is 15 residues long. In DNA, the CDR3 is TGTGCCAGCAGTGACTCTGAGGGATTAAACTATGGCTACACCTTC. Translating it yields CASSDSEGLNYGYTF.

V gene TRBV5-6 combines with J gene TRBJ2-3; the D gene is possibly TRBD2 (6 bases). Per the germline V gene, CDR1 is SGHDT and CDR2 is YYEEEE. The germline V and J ends were trimmed by 3 bases and 6 bases, with 14 bases remaining between them. The length of the CDR3 is 14 residues. CDR3 loop: CASSSPGLGDTQYF. The CDR3 coding sequence is TGTGCCAGCAGCTCACCGGGACTGGGGGATACGCAGTATTTT.

The chain combines TRBV30 with TRBJ2-3; 14 positions agree with TRBD2. This CDR3 is built from 19 residues. V trimming: 2 bases; J trimming: 2 bases; junction bases outside the gene matches: 12. Per germline, CDR1 GTSNPN and CDR2 SVGIG (reference sequence). CDR3 in DNA: TGTGCCTGGAGTCCGCAGACTAGCGGGGGGGCTTACAACACAGATACGCAGTATTTT. This translates into CAWSPQTSGGAYNTDTQYF. Together with reference TRBV30 and TRBJ2-3, the CDR3 gives the full variable domain: SQTIHQWPATLVQPVGSPLSLECTVEGTSNPNLYWYRQAAGRGLQLLFYSVGIGQISSEVPQNLSASRPQDRQFILSSKKLLLSDSGFYLCAWSPQTSGGAYNTDTQYFGPGTRLTVL.

The rearrangement joins TRBV4-3 to TRBJ1-2, with D possibly matching TRBD1 (5 bases). CDR3 length: 14 amino acids. The V end was cut by 8 bases, the J end by 7 bases, with 20 bases between. In germline, CDR1 is LGHNA, CDR2 YSLEER. CDR3 DNA: TGCGCCAGCCGTTATCTGGCACTCGGGGGTGGCTACACCTTC. It encodes CASRYLALGGGYTF.

The genes are TRBV10-2 and TRBJ2-7; possible D gene TRBD1, 5 bases. The germline V and J ends were trimmed by 4 bases and 3 bases, with 10 bases remaining between them. Per the germline V gene, CDR1 is WSHSY and CDR2 is SAAADI. The CDR3 runs 13 residues. CDR3 sequence reads: CASSVLGVYEQYF. CDR3 sequence (DNA): TGCGCCAGCAGTGTGCTAGGGGTCTACGAGCAGTACTTC.

The rearrangement uses TRBV2 and TRBJ1-6; possibly TRBD1 for D (5 bases). Per germline, CDR1 SNHLY and CDR2 FYNNEI. This CDR3 is 16 amino acids long. V lost 3 bases and J lost 7, with 16 bases in between. The CDR3 is CASSEGGKRANSPLHF. The CDR3, as DNA: TGTGCCAGCAGTGAGGGGGGAAAAAGGGCAAATTCACCCCTCCACTTT. Based on the CDR3 plus reference TRBV2 and TRBJ1-6, the full variable domain is EPEVTQTPSHQVTQMGQEVILRCVPISNHLYFYWYRQILGQKVEFLVSFYNNEISEKSEIFDDQFSVERPDGSNFTLKIRSTKLEDSAMYFCASSEGGKRANSPLHFGNGTRLTVT.

This chain uses TRBV10-3 with TRBJ2-3, with 8 bases fitting TRBD2. Germline-derived CDR1 and CDR2 are ENHRY and SYGVKD. The CDR3 sequence is 12 residues long. V shed 10 bases, J shed 6 bases, and the junction held 6 bases outside the gene matches. The CDR3 coding sequence is TGTGCCACCCGGGGGGGGACGGATACGCAGTATTTT. Translated: CATRGGTDTQYF.

The J gene is TRBJ2-7, the V gene TRBV5-1, with TRBD1 matching 8 bases. This CDR3 region has 14 residues. CDR1 SGHRS and CDR2 YFSETQ come from the germline V gene. With V trimmed by 3 bases and J by 3 bases, 5 bases remained unmatched. The CDR3 is CASSYGTGDYEQYF. The CDR3 DNA reads TGCGCCAGCAGCTACGGGACAGGAGACTACGAGCAGTACTTC.